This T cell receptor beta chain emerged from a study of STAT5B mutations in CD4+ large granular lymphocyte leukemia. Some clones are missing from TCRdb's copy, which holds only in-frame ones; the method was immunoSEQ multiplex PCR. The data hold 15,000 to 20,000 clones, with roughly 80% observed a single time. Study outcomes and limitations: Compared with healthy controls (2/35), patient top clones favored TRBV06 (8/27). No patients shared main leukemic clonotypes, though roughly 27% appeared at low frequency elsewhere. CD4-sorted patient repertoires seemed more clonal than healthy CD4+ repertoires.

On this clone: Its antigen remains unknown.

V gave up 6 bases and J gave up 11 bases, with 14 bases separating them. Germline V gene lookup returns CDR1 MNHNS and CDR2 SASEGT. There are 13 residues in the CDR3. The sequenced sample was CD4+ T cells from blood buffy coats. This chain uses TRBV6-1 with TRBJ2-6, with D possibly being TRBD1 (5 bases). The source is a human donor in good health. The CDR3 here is CASRGPFRDVLTF. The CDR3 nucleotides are TGTGCCAGCAGGGGGCCCTTCAGGGACGTCCTGACTTTC.